This T cell receptor (beta chain) appears in the sequencing data of a study of blood T cell repertoires in COVID-19 (dated by TCRdb to about 2020). Regarding the study in general: The collaborator samples originated in the United States, Italy and Spain and spanned the acute and convalescent phases of COVID-19. The samples were drawn from the first 160 participants of the ongoing ImmuneRACE study and from roughly 1,300 subjects provided by 6 global collaborators. The dataset comprised deeply sampled blood TCRbeta repertoires from subjects exposed to, actively infected with, or recovered from COVID-19. The material from the prospective study consisted of cDNA or gDNA derived from T cells, B-cell-depleted T cells, or PBMCs. HLA class I and class II types, where available, came from metadata supplied by the sample provider rather than from assay-based typing. The repertoires were released in a freely available public database meant as a resource for research on the immune response to SARS-CoV-2. The sample metadata nearly always contained a de-identified subject ID, COVID-19 status, age in years and sex. The paper as a whole reports these results and caveats: The amount of clinical and demographic metadata varied by source and participant and was provided uncurated.

In the germline V gene (reference sequence), CDR1 corresponds to LGHDT and CDR2 to YNNKEL. Including cysteine and phenylalanine, the CDR3 has 13 amino acids. CDR3 DNA is the only sequence kept; it has 39 bases, read in frame from the first base. V is clipped by 2 bases and J by 0 bases, and the sequence between their germline boundaries is 4 bases long. The collaborating institutions used their own protocols to collect whole blood in K2EDTA tubes. For TCRbeta analysis, collaborators shipped samples as frozen whole blood, isolated PBMCs, or DNA extracted from either of those sample types. TCRbeta CDR3 regions were amplified from genomic DNA using the immunoSEQ Assay, a bias-controlled multiplex PCR. Under the source paper's analysis protocol: Within the assay, amplification of reference gene primers was used to estimate how many nucleated cells each sample contained. Sequence reads were collapsed and filtered to measure the absolute abundance of every unique TCRbeta CDR3 rearrangement. Productive Simpson clonality was computed per sample as the square root of Simpson's diversity index over productive rearrangements. TCRdb took over this immuneACCESS table, retaining in-frame rearrangements with V and J assigned. Such tables are incomplete; in checked studies, under half of the missing clones stem from an unresolved V gene, and the remainder is unexplained. The DNA gave D and trimming, while V, J and clone size come from that table. In this sample the table shows roughly 80,000 clones, 60% to 85% of which occur a single time. The ten largest clones represent 15% to 20% of the sample.

Remarks on this clone: It lacks a known antigen. The input lacks base qualities; no much larger clone sits a single base away.

What was sequenced was peripheral blood. The clonotype originates from a human donor in a cohort sampled during active COVID-19. The rearranged chain carries TRBV3-1 (or the pseudogene TRBV3-2) and TRBJ1-1; there is no confident call for the D gene. The bases read TGTGCCAGCAGCCAATTCATGAACACTGAAGCTTTCTTT. The translation is CASSQFMNTEAFF.